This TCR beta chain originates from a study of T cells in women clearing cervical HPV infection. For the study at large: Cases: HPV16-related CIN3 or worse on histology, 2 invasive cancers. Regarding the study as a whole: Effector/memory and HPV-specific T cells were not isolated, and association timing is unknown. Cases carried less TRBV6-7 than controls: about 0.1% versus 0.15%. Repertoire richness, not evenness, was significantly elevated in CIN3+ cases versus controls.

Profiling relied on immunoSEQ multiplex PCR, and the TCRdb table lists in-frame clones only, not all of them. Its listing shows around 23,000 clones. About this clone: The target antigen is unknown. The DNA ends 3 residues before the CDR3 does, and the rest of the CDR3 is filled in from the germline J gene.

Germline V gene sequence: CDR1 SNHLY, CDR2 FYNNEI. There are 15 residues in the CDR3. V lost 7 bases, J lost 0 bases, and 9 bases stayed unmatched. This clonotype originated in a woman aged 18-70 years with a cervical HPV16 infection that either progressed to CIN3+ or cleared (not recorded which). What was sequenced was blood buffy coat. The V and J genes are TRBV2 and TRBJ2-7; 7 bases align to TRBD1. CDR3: CASIPWQGDSYEQYF. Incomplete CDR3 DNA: TGTGCCAGCATCCCTTGGCAGGGGGACTCCTACGAG.